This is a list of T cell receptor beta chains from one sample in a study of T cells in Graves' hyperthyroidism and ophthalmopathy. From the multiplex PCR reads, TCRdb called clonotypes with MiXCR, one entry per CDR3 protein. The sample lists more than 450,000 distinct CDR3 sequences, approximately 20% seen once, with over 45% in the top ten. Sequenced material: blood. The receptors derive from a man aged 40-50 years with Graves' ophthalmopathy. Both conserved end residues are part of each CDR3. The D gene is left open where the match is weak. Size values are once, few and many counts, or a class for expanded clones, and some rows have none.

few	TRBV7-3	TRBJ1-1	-	-	CASSLTWGAGTFF
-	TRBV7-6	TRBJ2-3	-	TGTGCCAGCAGCCCTACAGGACTTCTAGATACGCAGTATTTT	CASSPTGLLDTQYF
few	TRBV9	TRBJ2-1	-	TGTGCCAGCAGCGCCAGCGGCAGACCCTACAATGAGCAGTTCTTC	CASSASGRPYNEQFF
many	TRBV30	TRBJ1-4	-	TGTGCCTGGGACCCCGGTGGAACTGCAACTAATGAAAAACTGTTTTTT	CAWDPGGTATNEKLFF
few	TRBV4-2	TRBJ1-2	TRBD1	TGTGCCAGCAGCCCCGGACAGGGATGGGGCTACACCTTC	CASSPGQGWGYTF
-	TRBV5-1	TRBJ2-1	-	TGCGCCAGCAGACTTGGGGGGGACAGCTACAATGAGCAGTTCTTC	CASRLGGDSYNEQFF
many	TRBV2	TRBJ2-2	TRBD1	TGTGCCAGCACCCCTCACCGGGACAGGGCGAGCACCGGGGAGCTGTTTTTT	CASTPHRDRASTGELFF
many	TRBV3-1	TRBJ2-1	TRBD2	TGTGCCAGCAGCCCGCTAGGCGGGAGGGCCGGTAATGAGCAGTTCTTC	CASSPLGGRAGNEQFF
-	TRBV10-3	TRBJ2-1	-	TGTGCCATCAGTGAGTATAATGAGCAGTTCTTC	CAISEYNEQFF
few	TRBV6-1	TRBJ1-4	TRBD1	TGTGCCAGCAGTGGGGACAGGGGGGCAACTAATGAAAAACTGTTTTTT	CASSGDRGATNEKLFF
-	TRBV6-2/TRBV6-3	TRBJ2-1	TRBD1	TGTGCCAGCACCTTTGACAGGGGGCTCCTCACTGAGCAGTTCTTC	CASTFDRGLLTEQFF
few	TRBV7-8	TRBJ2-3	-	TGTGCCAGCAGCCCCCTAATAGCACGATCCACAGATACGCAGTATTTT	CASSPLIARSTDTQYF
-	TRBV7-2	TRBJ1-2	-	TGTGCCAGCAGCTTAGTTGGACAGATTACGGCTGGCTACACCTTC	CASSLVGQITAGYTF
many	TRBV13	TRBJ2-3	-	TGTGCCAGCAGCTTGGAAGGGCTTAGCCAGCATTACACAGATACGCAGTATTTT	CASSLEGLSQHYTDTQYF
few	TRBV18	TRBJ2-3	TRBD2	TGTGCCAGCTCACTCGGGACTAGCGGGATCGTTACGCAGTATTTT	CASSLGTSGIVTQYF
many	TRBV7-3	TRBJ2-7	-	TGTGCCAGCAGTTCAAACGGGGTCGGCTACGAGCAGTACTTC	CASSSNGVGYEQYF
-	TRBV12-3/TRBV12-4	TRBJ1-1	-	TGTGCCACTGCTCAGGGGAAAGGGACTGAAGCTTTCTTT	CATAQGKGTEAFF
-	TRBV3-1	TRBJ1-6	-	TGTGCCAGCAGTCGGATCGGGGGCGCTTATAATTCACCCCTCCACTTT	CASSRIGGAYNSPLHF
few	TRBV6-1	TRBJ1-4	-	TGTGCCAGCAGTGAATCGGAGTCCTTCTCACGATATAATGAAAAACTGTTTTTT	CASSESESFSRYNEKLFF
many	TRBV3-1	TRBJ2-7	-	TGTGCCAGCAGCCAGGGGTACGAGCAGTACTTC	CASSQGYEQYF
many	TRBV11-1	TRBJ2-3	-	TGTGCCAGCAGCCACGAACTGGACAGTTCAGATACGCAGTATTTT	CASSHELDSSDTQYF
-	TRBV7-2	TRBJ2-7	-	TGTGCCAGCAGCTCAGACAGTGGCCTAACCTACGAGCAGTACTTC	CASSSDSGLTYEQYF
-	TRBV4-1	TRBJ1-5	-	TGCGCCAGCAGCCAAGGACCCTCAGGGGGCAATCAGCCCCAGCATTTT	CASSQGPSGGNQPQHF
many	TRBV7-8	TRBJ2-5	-	TGTGCCAGCAGCCGCAACAGTGGGGTTACGATAGAGACCCAGTACTTC	CASSRNSGVTIETQYF
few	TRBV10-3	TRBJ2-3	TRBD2	TGTGCCATCAGTGTAGCGGGAGGCGCCGATACGCAGTATTTT	CAISVAGGADTQYF
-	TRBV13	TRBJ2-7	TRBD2	TGTGCCAGCACCGAAGCGGGGACCCCCTACGAGCAGTACTTC	CASTEAGTPYEQYF
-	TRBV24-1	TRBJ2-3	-	TGTGCCACCAGTGAGTGGGCCACAGATACGCAGTATTTT	CATSEWATDTQYF
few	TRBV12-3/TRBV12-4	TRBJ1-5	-	TGTGCCAGCAGTTATTTGGGAAATCAGCCCCAGCATTTT	CASSYLGNQPQHF
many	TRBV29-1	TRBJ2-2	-	TGCAGCGTTGGGGGGGACTGGAACACCGGGGAGCTGTTTTTT	CSVGGDWNTGELFF
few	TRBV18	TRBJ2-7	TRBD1	TGTGCCAGCTCACTTGGCGGGACAGGGGGCAGGGAGCAGTACTTC	CASSLGGTGGREQYF
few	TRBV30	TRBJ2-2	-	TGTGCCTGGAAGGGGGGCTACGGGGAGCTGTCTTTT	CAWKGGYGELSF
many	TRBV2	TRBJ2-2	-	TGTGCCAGCAGTGGTAGAGTAAACACCGGGGAGCTGTTTTTT	CASSGRVNTGELFF
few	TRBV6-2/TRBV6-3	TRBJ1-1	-	TGTGCCAGCAGGCTTCTCCTATCGAACACTGAAGCTTTCTTT	CASRLLLSNTEAFF
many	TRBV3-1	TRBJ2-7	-	TGTGCCAGCAGCCAATGGGCCTACGAGCAGTACTTC	CASSQWAYEQYF
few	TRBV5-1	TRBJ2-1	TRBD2	TGCGCCAGCAGCTTGGCCCAACTAGCGGGACCCAATGAGCAGTTCTTC	CASSLAQLAGPNEQFF
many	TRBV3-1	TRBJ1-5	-	TGTGCCAGCAGCCAAGGGGTGGACGGTCAGCCCCAGCATTTT	CASSQGVDGQPQHF
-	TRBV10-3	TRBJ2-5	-	TGTGCCATCAGTGAGCTGGTAGCGCTGGAGACCCAGTACTTC	CAISELVALETQYF
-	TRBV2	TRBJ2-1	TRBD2	TGTGCCAGGCAGAAGGGGTTAGCGGGATTTCATGAGCAGTTCTTC	CARQKGLAGFHEQFF
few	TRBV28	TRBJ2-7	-	TGTGCCAGCAGTTTCCTCGAATGGGGCAGTTCCAGCCCCGAGCAGTACTTC	CASSFLEWGSSSPEQYF
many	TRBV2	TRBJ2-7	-	TGTGCCAGCGATGTTGGGCGGGCCTCCTACGAGCAGTACTTC	CASDVGRASYEQYF
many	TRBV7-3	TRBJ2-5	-	TGTGCCAGCAGCTTCAGTTTGGACGAGACCCAGTACTTC	CASSFSLDETQYF
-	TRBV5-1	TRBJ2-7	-	TGCGCCAGCAGCTTGGTGGACATCCCTGATAGATACGAGCAGTACTTC	CASSLVDIPDRYEQYF
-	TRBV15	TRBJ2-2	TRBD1	TGTGCCACCAGCAGAGGTCCGGGCAGGGGGAGCGGCGGGGAGCTGTTTTTT	CATSRGPGRGSGGELFF
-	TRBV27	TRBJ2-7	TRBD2	TGTGCCATCAGTGACCAGCGGGAAACCACCGAGCAGTACTTC	CAISDQRETTEQYF
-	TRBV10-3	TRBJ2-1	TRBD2	TGTGCCATGGCGGGGGGTTTGCTGAATGAGCAGTTCTTC	CAMAGGLLNEQFF
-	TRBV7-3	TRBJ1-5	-	TGTGCCAGCAGCCCTCTCGACGGGCAGCCCCAGCATTTT	CASSPLDGQPQHF
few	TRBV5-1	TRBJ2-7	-	TGCGCCAGCAGTGCTAAAACAGGGTCCGAGCAGTACTTC	CASSAKTGSEQYF
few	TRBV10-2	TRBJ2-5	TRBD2	TGCGCCAGCAGGGGGACTAGCGGGCCAGAGACCCAGTACTTC	CASRGTSGPETQYF
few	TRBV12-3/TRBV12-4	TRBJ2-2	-	TGTGCCACCTCCCCCTTGGGGGGGCCCGGGGAGCTGTTTTTT	CATSPLGGPGELFF
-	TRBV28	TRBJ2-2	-	TGTGCCAGCGGGGGACTTACCGGGGAGCTGTTTTTT	CASGGLTGELFF
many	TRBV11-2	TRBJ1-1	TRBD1	TGTGCCAGCAGCTTAGAGGGGACAGGGACGAACACTGAAGCTTTCTTT	CASSLEGTGTNTEAFF
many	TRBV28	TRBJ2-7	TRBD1	TGTGCCAGCAGGGGAGGACAGGGTTGGTACGAGCAGTACTTC	CASRGGQGWYEQYF
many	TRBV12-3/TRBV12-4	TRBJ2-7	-	TGTGCCAGCAGACCCGCGACAGTGTCCTACGAGCAGTACTTC	CASRPATVSYEQYF
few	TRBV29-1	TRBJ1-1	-	TGCAGCGTTGACCCGGGGGGTACTGAAGCTTTCTTT	CSVDPGGTEAFF